The 5 T cell receptor beta chains reported below all come from one sample, sequenced in a study of blood T cell repertoires in COVID-19. TCRdb keeps only in-frame clones here, not all; method: immunoSEQ multiplex PCR. The sample lists 150,000 to 200,000 clones, 86% occurring once. The sequencing sample was made of peripheral blood. These receptors all stem from a woman at least 80 years old in a cohort sampled during active or convalescent COVID-19.

This chain links TRBV7-9 with TRBJ2-1, with D possibly TRBD1 on 5 matching bases. CDR3 length: 14 amino acids. Germline V CDR1 and CDR2: SEHNR, FQNEAQ (reference sequence). V gave up 8 bases and J gave up 6 bases, with 17 bases separating them. The chain's CDR3 is CASGPRQGFNEQFF. For the CDR3, the DNA is TGTGCCAGCGGTCCGCGGCAGGGATTCAATGAGCAGTTCTTC. The full variable domain, in which reference TRBV7-9 and TRBJ2-1 provide the parts outside the CDR3, is DTGVSQNPRHKITKRGQNVTFRCDPISEHNRLYWYRQTLGQGPEFLTYFQNEAQLEKSRLLSDRFSAERPKGSFSTLEIQRTEQGDSAMYLCASGPRQGFNEQFFGPGTRLTVL.

In its sample, this clone was seen once. The rearrangement uses TRBV18 and TRBJ1-1, with D tentatively TRBD1 (6 bases). This CDR3 is built from 14 residues. V dropped 3 bases and J dropped 2 bases, with 10 bases sitting between them. Germline CDR1 KGHSH, CDR2 LQKENI. The CDR3 protein is CASSPQGLNTEAFF. The CDR3 DNA reads as TGTGCCAGCTCACCCCAGGGGCTTAACACTGAAGCTTTCTTT.

This clone was recorded a few times. The rearrangement uses TRBV20-1 and TRBJ2-3; unclear D gene. The germline V gene encodes CDR1 DFQATT and CDR2 SNEGSKA (reference sequence). With 3 bases removed from V and 8 bases from J, the gap between germline ends came to 9 bases. This CDR3 is 11 amino acids long. The CDR3 DNA follows: TGCAGTGCTAGTAAGCGAACTACGCAGTATTTT. It translates to CSASKRTTQYF.

The genes are TRBV10-3 and TRBJ2-7; 7 positions match TRBD1. The V gene's germline CDR1 is ENHRY and CDR2 SYGVKD. Unmatched junction bases numbered 6, after V lost 2 bases and J lost 5 bases. This CDR3 has 14 residues. The CDR3 loop is CAISEDRAGDEQYF. Written as DNA, the CDR3 is TGTGCCATCAGTGAGGACAGGGCGGGCGACGAGCAGTACTTC.

The V call is TRBV30, the J call TRBJ1-6; weak D call: TRBD1 (5 bases). Trimming left V 1 base short and J 13 bases short, with 20 bases between. The CDR3 spans 15 residues. The germline gives CDR1 GTSNPN, CDR2 SVGIG (reference sequence). The CDR3 coding sequence is TGTGCCTGGAGTGCCCTGGGGGACTTACTTAAGCCCCTCCACTTT. It yields the protein CAWSALGDLLKPLHF.